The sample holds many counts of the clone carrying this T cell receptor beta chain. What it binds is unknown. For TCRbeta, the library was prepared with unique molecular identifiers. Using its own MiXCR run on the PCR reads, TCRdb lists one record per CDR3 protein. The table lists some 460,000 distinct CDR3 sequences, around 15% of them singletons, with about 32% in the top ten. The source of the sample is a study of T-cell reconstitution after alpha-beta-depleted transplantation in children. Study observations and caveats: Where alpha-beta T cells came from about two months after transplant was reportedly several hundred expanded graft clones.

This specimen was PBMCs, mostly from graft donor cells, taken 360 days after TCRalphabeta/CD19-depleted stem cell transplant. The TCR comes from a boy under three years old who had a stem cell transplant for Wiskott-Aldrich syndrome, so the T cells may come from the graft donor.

In nucleotides, the CDR3 is TGTGCCAGCAGCTTAAACAGGGGGACAGATACGCAGTATTTT. The encoded protein is CASSLNRGTDTQYF. J is TRBJ2-3 and V is TRBV11-2; 8 bases line up with TRBD1. This CDR3 has 14 residues. Per germline, CDR1 SGHAT and CDR2 FQNNGV. J lost 3 bases, V lost 2 bases, and 1 base had no gene match.